One T cell receptor (beta chain) is described in this entry. The data were produced by immunoSEQ multiplex PCR, yet TCRdb's version contains in-frame clones alone and is incomplete. The repertoire consists of about 300,000 clones, with 67% occurring once and the leading ten covering 5% to 6.5%. This specimen belongs to a study of cytotoxic CD8 clonotypes in ibrutinib-treated CLL. CDR3 length: 14 amino acids. With 2 bases clipped from V and 5 bases from J, the junction kept 5 bases outside the gene matches. The germline gives CDR1 KGHSH, CDR2 LQKENI. With cryopreserved PBMCs as the source, around 2 micrograms of genomic DNA went to TCR beta libraries.

The rearrangement joins TRBV18 to TRBJ2-7; 8 bases map to TRBD2. The starting material was PBMCs, obtained after 36 months of ibrutinib treatment. The origin of this receptor is a human donor with chronic lymphocytic leukemia. The CDR3 region is CASSPASGWNEQYF. In nucleotides, the CDR3 is TGTGCCAGCTCACCAGCTAGCGGGTGGAACGAGCAGTACTTC.